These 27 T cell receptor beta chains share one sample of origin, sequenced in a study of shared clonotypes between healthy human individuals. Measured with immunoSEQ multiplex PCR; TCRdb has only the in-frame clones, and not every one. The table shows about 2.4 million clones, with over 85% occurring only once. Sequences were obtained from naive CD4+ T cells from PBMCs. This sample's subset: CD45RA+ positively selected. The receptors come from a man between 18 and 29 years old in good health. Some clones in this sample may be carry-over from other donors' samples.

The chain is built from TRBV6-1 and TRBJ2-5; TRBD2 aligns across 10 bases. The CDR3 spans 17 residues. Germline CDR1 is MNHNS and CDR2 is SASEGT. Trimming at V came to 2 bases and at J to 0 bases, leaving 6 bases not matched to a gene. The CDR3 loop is CASSEFASGSYQETQYF. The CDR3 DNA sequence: TGTGCCAGCAGTGAATTTGCTAGCGGGAGTTACCAAGAGACCCAGTACTTC.

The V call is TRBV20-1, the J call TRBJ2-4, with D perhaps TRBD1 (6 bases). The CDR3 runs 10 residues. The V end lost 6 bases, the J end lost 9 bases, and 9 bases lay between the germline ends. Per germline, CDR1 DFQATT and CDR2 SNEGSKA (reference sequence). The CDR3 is CSAPRGIQYF. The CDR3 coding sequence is TGCAGTGCCCCCAGGGGCATTCAGTACTTC.

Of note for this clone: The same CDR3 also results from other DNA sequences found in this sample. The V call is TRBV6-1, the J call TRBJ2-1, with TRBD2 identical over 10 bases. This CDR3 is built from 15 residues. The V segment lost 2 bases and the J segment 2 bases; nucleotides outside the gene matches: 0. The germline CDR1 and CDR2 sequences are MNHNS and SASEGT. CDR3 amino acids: CASSELAGAYNEQFF. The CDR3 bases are TGTGCCAGCAGTGAACTAGCGGGAGCCTACAATGAGCAGTTCTTC.

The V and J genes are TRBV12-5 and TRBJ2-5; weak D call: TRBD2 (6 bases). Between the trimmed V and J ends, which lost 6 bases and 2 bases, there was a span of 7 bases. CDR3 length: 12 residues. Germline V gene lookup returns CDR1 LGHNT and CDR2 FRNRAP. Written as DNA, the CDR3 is TGTGCTAGTGGGGGGACTCAAGAGACCCAGTACTTC. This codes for CASGGTQETQYF.

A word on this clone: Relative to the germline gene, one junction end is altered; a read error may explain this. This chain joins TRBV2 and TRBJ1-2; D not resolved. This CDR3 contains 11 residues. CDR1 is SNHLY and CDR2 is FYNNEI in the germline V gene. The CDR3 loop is CASSERIGPFF. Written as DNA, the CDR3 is TGTGCCAGCAGTGAAAGGATAGGTCCATTCTTC.

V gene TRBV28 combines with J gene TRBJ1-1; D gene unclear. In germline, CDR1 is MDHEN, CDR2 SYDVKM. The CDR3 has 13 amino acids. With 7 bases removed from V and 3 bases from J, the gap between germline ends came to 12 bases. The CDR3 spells CASIQVRDTEAFF. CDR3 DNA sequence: TGTGCCAGCATCCAGGTGAGGGACACTGAAGCTTTCTTT.

DNA of the CDR3: TGTGCCAGCAGCCCAACCCCCGGACTAGCGGACAGGAGCTCCTACGAGCAGTACTTC. Translating gives CASSPTPGLADRSSYEQYF. The V and J genes are TRBV9 and TRBJ2-7; 10 positions match TRBD2. The CDR3 loop spans 19 amino acids. With 4 bases clipped from V and 0 bases from J, the junction kept 16 bases outside the gene matches. Germline CDR1 reads SGDLS; CDR2 reads YYNGEE.

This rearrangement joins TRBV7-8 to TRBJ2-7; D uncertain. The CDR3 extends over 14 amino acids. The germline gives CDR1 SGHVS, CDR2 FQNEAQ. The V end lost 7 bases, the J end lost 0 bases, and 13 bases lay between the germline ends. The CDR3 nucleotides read TGTGCCAGCATCACCGACGGTAGCTCCTACGAGCAGTACTTC. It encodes CASITDGSSYEQYF.

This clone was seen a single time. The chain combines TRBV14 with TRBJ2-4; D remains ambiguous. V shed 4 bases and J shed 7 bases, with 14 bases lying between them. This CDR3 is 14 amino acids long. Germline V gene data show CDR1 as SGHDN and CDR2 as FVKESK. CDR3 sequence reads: CASSPSSALNIQYF. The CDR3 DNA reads TGTGCCAGCAGCCCATCCTCTGCCCTCAACATTCAGTACTTC. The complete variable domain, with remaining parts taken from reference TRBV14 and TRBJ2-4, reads EAGVTQFPSHSVIEKGQTVTLRCDPISGHDNLYWYRRVMGKEIKFLLHFVKESKQDESGMPNNRFLAERTGGTYSTLKVQPAELEDSGVYFCASSPSSALNIQYFGAGTRLSVL.

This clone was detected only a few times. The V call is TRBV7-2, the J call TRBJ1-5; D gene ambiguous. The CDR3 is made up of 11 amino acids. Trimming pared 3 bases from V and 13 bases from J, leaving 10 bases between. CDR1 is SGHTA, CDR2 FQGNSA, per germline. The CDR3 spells CASSFGRLQHF. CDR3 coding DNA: TGTGCCAGCAGCTTTGGACGGCTTCAGCATTTT. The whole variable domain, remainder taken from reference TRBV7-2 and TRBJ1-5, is GAGVSQSPSNKVTEKGKDVELRCDPISGHTALYWYRQSLGQGLEFLIYFQGNSAPDKSGLPSDRFSAERTGGSVSTLTIQRTQQEDSAVYLCASSFGRLQHFGDGTRLSIL.

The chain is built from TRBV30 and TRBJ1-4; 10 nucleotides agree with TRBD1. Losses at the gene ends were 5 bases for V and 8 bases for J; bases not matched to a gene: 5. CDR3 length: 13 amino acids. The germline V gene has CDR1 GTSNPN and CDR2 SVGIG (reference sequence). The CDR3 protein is CAWGTGETEKLFF. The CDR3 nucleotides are TGTGCCTGGGGGACAGGGGAGACGGAAAAACTGTTTTTT.

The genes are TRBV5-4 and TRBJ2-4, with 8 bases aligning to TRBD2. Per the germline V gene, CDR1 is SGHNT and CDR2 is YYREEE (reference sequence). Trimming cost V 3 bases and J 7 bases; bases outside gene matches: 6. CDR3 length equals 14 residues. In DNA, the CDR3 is TGTGCCAGCAGCTCGATAGCGGGAAAGAACATTCAGTACTTC. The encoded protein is CASSSIAGKNIQYF.

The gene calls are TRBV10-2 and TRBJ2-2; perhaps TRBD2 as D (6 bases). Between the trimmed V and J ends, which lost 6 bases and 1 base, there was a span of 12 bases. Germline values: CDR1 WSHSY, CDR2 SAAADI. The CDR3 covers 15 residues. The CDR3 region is CASRRDSKNTGELFF. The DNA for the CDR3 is TGCGCCAGCAGGAGGGACTCGAAGAACACCGGGGAGCTGTTTTTT.

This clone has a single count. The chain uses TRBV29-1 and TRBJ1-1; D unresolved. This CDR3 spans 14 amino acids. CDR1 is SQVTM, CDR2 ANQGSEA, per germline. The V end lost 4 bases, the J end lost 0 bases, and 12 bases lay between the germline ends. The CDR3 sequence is CSVGGVLMNTEAFF. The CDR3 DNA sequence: TGCAGCGTTGGCGGGGTTCTCATGAACACTGAAGCTTTCTTT.

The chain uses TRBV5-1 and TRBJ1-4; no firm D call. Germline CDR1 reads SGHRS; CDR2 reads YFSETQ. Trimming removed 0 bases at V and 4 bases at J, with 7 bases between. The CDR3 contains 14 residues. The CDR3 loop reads CASSLGAINEKLFF. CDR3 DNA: TGCGCCAGCAGCTTGGGAGCAATTAATGAAAAACTGTTTTTT.

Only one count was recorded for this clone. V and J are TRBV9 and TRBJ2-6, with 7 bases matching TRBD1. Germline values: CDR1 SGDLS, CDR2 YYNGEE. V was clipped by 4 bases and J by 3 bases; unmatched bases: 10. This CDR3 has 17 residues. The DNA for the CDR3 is TGTGCCAGCAGCCCCCGGACAGGTCTAGGTGGGGCCAACGTCCTGACTTTC. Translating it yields CASSPRTGLGGANVLTF.

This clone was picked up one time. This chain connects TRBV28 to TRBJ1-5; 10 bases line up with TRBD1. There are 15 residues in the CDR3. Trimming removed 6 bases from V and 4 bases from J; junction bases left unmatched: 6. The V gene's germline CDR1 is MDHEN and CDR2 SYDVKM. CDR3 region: CASRTGGVRNQPQHF. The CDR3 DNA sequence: TGTGCCAGCAGGACAGGGGGCGTTAGGAATCAGCCCCAGCATTTT.

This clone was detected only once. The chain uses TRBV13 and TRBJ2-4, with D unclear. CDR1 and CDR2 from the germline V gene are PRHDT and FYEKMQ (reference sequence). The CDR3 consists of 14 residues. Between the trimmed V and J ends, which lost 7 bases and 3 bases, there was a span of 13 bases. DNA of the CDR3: TGTGCCAGCATGAGTTCGGTTGACAAAAACATTCAGTACTTC. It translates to CASMSSVDKNIQYF.

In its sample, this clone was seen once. The CDR3 here is CASSLAGLGGFEAFF. In DNA, the CDR3 is TGTGCCAGCAGCTTGGCCGGGTTGGGGGGCTTCGAAGCTTTCTTT. The chain employs TRBV5-6 and TRBJ1-1, with D possibly matching TRBD1 (6 bases). V gave up 0 bases and J gave up 8 bases, with 17 bases separating them. The CDR3 has 15 residues. Looked up from germline, CDR1 is SGHDT and CDR2 is YYEEEE.

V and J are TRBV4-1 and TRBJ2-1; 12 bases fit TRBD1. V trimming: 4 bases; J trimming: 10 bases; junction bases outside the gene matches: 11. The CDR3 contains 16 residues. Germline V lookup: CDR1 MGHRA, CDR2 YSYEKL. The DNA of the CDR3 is TGCGCCAGCAGCCGACTACCGGGACAGGGGGCGCGGGAGCAGTTCTTC. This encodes CASSRLPGQGAREQFF.

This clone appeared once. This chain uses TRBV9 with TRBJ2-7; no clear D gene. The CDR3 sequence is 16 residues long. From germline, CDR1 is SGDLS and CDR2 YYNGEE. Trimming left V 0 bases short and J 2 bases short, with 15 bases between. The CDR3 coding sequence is TGTGCCAGCAGCGTAGCCGCCGGGTCTCGGACCTACGAGCAGTACTTC. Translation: CASSVAAGSRTYEQYF.

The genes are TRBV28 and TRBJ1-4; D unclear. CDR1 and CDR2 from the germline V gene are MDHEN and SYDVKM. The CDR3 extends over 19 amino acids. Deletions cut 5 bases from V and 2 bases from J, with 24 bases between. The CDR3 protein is CASSRVFIVGRFTNEKLFF. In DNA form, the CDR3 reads TGTGCCAGCAGTCGAGTTTTCATCGTCGGACGCTTTACTAATGAAAAACTGTTTTTT.

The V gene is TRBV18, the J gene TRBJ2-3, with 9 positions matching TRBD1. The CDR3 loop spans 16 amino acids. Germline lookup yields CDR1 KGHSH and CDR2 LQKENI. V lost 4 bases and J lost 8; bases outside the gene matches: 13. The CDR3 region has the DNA TGTGCCAGCTCACTACTACAGGGGGCAGTTACGGGTACGCAGTATTTT. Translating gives CASSLLQGAVTGTQYF.

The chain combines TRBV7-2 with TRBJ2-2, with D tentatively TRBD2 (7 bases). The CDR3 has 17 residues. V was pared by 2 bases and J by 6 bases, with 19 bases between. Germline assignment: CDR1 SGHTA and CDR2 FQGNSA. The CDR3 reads CASSLFGGGQPAGELFF. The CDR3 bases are TGTGCCAGCAGCTTATTTGGGGGGGGACAACCCGCCGGGGAGCTGTTTTTT.

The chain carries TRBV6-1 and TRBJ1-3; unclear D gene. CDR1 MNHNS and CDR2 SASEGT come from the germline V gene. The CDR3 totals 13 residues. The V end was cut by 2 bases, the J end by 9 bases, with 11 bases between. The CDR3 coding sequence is TGTGCCAGCAGTGAATCTGGGGATAGCACCATATATTTT. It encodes CASSESGDSTIYF.

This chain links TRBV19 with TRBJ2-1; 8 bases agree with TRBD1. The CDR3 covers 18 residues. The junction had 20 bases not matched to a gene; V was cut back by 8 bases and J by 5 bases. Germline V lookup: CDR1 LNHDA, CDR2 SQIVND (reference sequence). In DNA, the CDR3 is TGTGCCAGTTCTTCCAGGGGGCAAAACGGGAGAAGCGACAATGAGCAGTTCTTC. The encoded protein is CASSSRGQNGRSDNEQFF. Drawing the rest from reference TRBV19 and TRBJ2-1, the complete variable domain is DGGITQSPKYLFRKEGQNVTLSCEQNLNHDAMYWYRQDPGQGLRLIYYSQIVNDFQKGDIAEGYSVSREKKESFPLTVTSAQKNPTAFYLCASSSRGQNGRSDNEQFFGPGTRLTVL.

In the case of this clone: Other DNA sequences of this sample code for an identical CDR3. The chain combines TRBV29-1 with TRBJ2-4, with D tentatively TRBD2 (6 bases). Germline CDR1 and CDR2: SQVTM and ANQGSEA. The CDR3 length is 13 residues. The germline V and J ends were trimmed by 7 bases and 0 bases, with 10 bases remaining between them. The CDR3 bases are TGCAGCGCCGGGGACTTAGCCAAAAACATTCAGTACTTC. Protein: CSAGDLAKNIQYF.